The 5 T cell receptor beta chains given below trace back to one sample, sequenced in a study of shared clonotypes between healthy human individuals (dated by TCRdb to 2020 to 2022). The method was the immunoSEQ multiplex PCR assay. Imported from immuneACCESS, the table was reduced by TCRdb to in-frame sequences with V and J called. These copies leave out some clones; in studies compared against another copy, an unresolved V gene accounts for under half, and the cause of the remainder is not known. The sample profile shows millions of clones; roughly 93% of them were found once. 0.3% to 0.4% of the sample is in the top ten clones. The specimen sequenced was naive CD4+ T cells from PBMCs. What the cell subset or site label conveys for this sample: CD45RA+ positively selected. These receptors were taken from a man aged 18 to 30 in good health. Some clones in this sample may be carry-over from other donors' samples.

The genes are TRBV7-8 and TRBJ1-1; TRBD1 agrees at 8 bases. The V segment lost 2 bases and the J segment 7 bases; nucleotides outside the gene matches: 9. Germline CDR1 reads SGHVS; CDR2 reads FQNEAQ. This CDR3 contains 15 residues. The CDR3: CASSLQGAGTDEAFF. CDR3 DNA sequence: TGTGCCAGCAGCTTACAGGGGGCGGGCACCGATGAAGCTTTCTTT.

This clone was counted only a few times. This sample includes further DNA sequences coding for the same CDR3. The chain uses TRBV9 and TRBJ1-5; possibly TRBD1 for D (5 bases). This CDR3 has 14 amino acids. The V and J ends lost 3 bases and 1 base respectively, with 8 bases between them. Germline values: CDR1 SGDLS, CDR2 YYNGEE. CDR3: CASSAGLSNQPQHF. The CDR3 DNA reads TGTGCCAGCAGCGCAGGGCTGAGCAATCAGCCCCAGCATTTT.

The chain recombines TRBV28 with TRBJ2-3, with D unresolved. This CDR3 spans 13 amino acids. CDR1 and CDR2 (germline): MDHEN, SYDVKM. Trimming shortened V by 5 bases and J by 0 bases, and 6 bases separated the two germline ends. The CDR3 sequence: CASSTQSTDTQYF. DNA for the CDR3: TGTGCCAGCAGTACACAAAGCACAGATACGCAGTATTTT.

Concerning this clone itself: The same CDR3 is also encoded by other DNA sequences in this sample. V usage is TRBV27 and J usage is TRBJ1-5; no clear D gene. V dropped 3 bases and J dropped 4 bases, with 7 bases sitting between them. Germline CDR1 MNHEY, CDR2 SMNVEV (reference sequence). The CDR3 contains 13 residues. The CDR3 here is CASSLTWNQPQHF. The CDR3 DNA reads TGTGCCAGCAGTTTGACTTGGAATCAGCCCCAGCATTTT.

The chain combines TRBV11-3 with TRBJ2-7, with D tentatively TRBD2 (5 bases). V lost 5 bases to trimming and J lost 1 base, with 12 bases between them. Per the germline V gene, CDR1 is SGHNT and CDR2 is YENEEA. This CDR3 contains 14 residues. CDR3 region: CASSNSRASYEQYF. The CDR3, as DNA: TGTGCCAGCAGCAATTCGAGGGCGTCCTACGAGCAGTACTTC.